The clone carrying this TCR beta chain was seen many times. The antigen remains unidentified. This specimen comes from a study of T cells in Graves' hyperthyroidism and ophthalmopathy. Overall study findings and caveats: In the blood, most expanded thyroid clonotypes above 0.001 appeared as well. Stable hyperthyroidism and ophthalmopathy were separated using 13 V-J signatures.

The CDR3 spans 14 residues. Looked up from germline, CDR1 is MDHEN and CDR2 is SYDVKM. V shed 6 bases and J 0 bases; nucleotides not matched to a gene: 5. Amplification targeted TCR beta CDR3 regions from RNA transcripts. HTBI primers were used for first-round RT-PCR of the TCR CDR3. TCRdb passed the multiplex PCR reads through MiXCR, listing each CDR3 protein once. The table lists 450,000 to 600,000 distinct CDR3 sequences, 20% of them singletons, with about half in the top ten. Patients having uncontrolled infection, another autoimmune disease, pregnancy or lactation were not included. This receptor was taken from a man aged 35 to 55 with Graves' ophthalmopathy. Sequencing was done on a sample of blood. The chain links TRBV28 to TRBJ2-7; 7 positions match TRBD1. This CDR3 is CASSNDRVSYEQYF. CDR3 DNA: TGTGCCAGCAGCAATGACAGGGTCTCCTACGAGCAGTACTTC.